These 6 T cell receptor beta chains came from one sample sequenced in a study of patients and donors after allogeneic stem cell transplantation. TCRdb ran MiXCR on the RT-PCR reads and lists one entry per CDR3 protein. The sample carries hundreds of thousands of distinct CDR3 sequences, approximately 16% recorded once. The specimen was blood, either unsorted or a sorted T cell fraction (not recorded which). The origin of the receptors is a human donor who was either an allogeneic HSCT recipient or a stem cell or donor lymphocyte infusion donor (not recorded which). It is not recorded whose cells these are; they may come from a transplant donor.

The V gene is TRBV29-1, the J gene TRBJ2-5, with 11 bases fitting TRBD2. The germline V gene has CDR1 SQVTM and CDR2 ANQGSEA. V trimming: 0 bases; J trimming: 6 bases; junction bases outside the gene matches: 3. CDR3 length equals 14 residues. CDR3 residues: CSVEEPSGGQTQYF. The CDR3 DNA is TGCAGCGTTGAAGAGCCTAGCGGGGGGCAGACCCAGTACTTC.

CDR3 nucleotides: TGTGCCATCAGTGATCAGCGGGGAAACGGGGAGCTGTTTTTT. Translation: CAISDQRGNGELFF. The chain couples TRBV10-3 to TRBJ2-2; 7 nucleotides line up with TRBD2. V lost 3 bases to trimming and J lost 7 bases; unmatched junction nucleotides: 5. The length of the CDR3 is 14 residues. Germline assignment: CDR1 ENHRY and CDR2 SYGVKD.

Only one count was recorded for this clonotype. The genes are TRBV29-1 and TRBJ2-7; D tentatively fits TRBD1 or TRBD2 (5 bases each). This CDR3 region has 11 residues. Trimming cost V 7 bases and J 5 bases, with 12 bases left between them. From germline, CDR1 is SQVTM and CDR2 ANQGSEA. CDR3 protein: CSGNRGDEQYF. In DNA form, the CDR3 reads TGCAGCGGCAACAGAGGGGACGAGCAGTACTTC.

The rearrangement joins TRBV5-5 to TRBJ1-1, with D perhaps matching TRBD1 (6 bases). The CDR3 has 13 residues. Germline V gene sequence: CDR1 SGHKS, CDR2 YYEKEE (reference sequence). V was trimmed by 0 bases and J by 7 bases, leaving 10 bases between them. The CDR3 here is CASSLDRVGEAFF. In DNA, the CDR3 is TGTGCCAGCAGCTTGGACAGGGTCGGTGAAGCTTTCTTT.

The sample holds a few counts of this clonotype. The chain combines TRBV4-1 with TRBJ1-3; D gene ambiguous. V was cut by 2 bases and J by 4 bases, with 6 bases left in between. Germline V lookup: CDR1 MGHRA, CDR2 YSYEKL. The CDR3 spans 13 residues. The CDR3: CASSQPLGNTIYF. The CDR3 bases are TGCGCCAGCAGCCAACCGCTGGGAAACACCATATATTTT.

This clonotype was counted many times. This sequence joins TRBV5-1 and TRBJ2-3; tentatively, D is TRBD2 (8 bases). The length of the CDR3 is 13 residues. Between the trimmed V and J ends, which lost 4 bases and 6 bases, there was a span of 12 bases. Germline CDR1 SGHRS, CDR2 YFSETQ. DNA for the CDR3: TGCGCCAGCAGCGTAGCGGGACAGGATACGCAGTATTTT. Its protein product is CASSVAGQDTQYF.